This T cell receptor (beta chain) was captured in a study of blood T cell repertoires in COVID-19. Sequencing used immunoSEQ multiplex PCR; TCRdb keeps in-frame clones, though not all of them. The sample records fewer than 120,000 clones, around three quarters being singletons. This CDR3 is 15 amino acids long. Trimming cost V 7 bases and J 0 bases; bases outside gene matches: 6. Germline CDR1 and CDR2: MNHEY and SVGAGI. The sequenced material came from peripheral blood. The sequence came from a woman in her sixties or seventies with acute or convalescent COVID-19. This chain links TRBV6-5 with TRBJ1-5, with TRBD1 identical over 7 bases. The CDR3 sequence: CASTTRDSSNQPQHF. The CDR3 DNA sequence: TGTGCCAGCACAACTAGGGACAGTAGCAATCAGCCCCAGCATTTT.